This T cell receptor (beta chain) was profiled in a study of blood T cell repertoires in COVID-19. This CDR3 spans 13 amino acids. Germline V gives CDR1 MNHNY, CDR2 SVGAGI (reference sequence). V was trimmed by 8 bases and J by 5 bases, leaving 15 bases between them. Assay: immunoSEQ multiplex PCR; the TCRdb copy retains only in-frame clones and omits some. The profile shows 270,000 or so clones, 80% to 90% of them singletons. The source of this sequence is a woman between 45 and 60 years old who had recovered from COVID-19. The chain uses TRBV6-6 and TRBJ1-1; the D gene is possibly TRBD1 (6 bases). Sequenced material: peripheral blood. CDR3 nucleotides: TGTGCCAGCGTTCCGGGACATAATACTGAAGCTTTCTTT. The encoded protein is CASVPGHNTEAFF.